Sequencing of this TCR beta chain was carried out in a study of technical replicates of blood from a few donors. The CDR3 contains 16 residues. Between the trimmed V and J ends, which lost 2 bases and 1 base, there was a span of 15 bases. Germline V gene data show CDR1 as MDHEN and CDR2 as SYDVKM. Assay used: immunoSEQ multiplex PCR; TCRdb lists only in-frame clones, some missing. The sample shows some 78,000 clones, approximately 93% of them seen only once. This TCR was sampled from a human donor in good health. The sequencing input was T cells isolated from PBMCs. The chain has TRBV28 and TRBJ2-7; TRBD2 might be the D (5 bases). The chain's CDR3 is CASSLKLEAGSYEQYF. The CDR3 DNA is TGTGCCAGCAGTTTAAAGTTGGAGGCAGGATCCTACGAGCAGTACTTC.